What follows are 12 T cell receptor beta chains derived from one specimen sequenced in a study of T cells in Graves' hyperthyroidism and ophthalmopathy. TCR beta CDR3 regions were amplified from RNA transcripts. Primed by the HTBI set, a first-round RT-PCR was run on the TCR CDR3. Each CDR3 protein gets one entry after TCRdb re-called the multiplex PCR reads with MiXCR. The sample records some 300,000 distinct CDR3 sequences, more than 10% being singletons. The specimen was blood. These receptors originate from a woman aged 25 to 39 with Graves' hyperthyroidism that later progressed to Graves' ophthalmopathy.

This clonotype has a count of ten or more. The DNA for the CDR3 is TGTGCCAGCAGCCCTAGAAACTTAGGGGGCGCAGGGTACGAGCAGTACTTC. It codes for CASSPRNLGGAGYEQYF. The chain is built from TRBV7-8 and TRBJ2-7; 7 bases align to TRBD1. After removal of 5 bases from V and 4 bases from J, the junction contained 17 bases not matched to a gene. This CDR3 is 17 amino acids long. Germline V gene sequence: CDR1 SGHVS, CDR2 FQNEAQ.

Ten or more counts support this clonotype. The rearrangement links TRBV7-9 to TRBJ2-2; 13 bases fit TRBD2. The CDR3 runs to 18 residues. Per germline, CDR1 SEHNR and CDR2 FQNEAQ (reference sequence). V lost 4 bases and J lost 2; bases outside the gene matches: 7. CDR3 region: CASSSSRLAGGNTGELFF. CDR3 in DNA: TGTGCCAGCAGCTCCAGCCGACTAGCGGGAGGTAACACCGGGGAGCTGTTTTTT.

This clonotype was observed a handful of times. This rearrangement joins TRBV4-3 to TRBJ1-2; possible D gene TRBD1, 5 bases. CDR3 length equals 16 residues. The germline V gene encodes CDR1 LGHNA and CDR2 YSLEER. Between the trimmed V and J ends, which lost 1 base and 5 bases, there was a span of 17 bases. CDR3 residues: CASSQVLTTESYGYTF. As DNA, the CDR3 is TGCGCCAGCAGCCAAGTGTTGACGACAGAATCTTATGGCTACACCTTC.

The chain recombines TRBV6-1 with TRBJ1-2, with D perhaps TRBD1 (6 bases). V lost 6 bases and J 2 bases, leaving 10 bases between the germline ends. The CDR3 runs to 13 residues. Germline lookup yields CDR1 MNHNS and CDR2 SASEGT. The CDR3 sequence is CASRHGTNYGYTF. Written as DNA, the CDR3 is TGTGCCAGCAGACACGGGACAAACTATGGCTACACCTTC.

In this sample, this clonotype turned up many times. This chain joins TRBV9 and TRBJ2-3; 13 bases line up with TRBD2. The CDR3 totals 17 residues. J lost 4 bases, V lost 1 base, and 6 bases had no gene match. CDR1 and CDR2 (germline): SGDLS, YYNGEE. The CDR3 region is CASSVIGLAGAADTQYF. DNA for the CDR3: TGTGCCAGCAGCGTAATCGGACTAGCGGGAGCAGCAGATACGCAGTATTTT.

This clonotype showed up just a few times. The chain couples TRBV18 to TRBJ2-7, with TRBD2 as a possible D gene (5 bases). V lost 6 bases to trimming and J lost 2 bases, with 11 bases between them. The CDR3 extends over 13 amino acids. Germline CDR1 KGHSH, CDR2 LQKENI. CDR3 bases: TGTGCCAGCTCCCTAGACGGGACCTACGAGCAGTACTTC. This encodes CASSLDGTYEQYF.

This clonotype came up a few times. The rearrangement links TRBV6-2 or TRBV6-3 to TRBJ1-4; D not certain. The length of the CDR3 is 14 residues. CDR1 is MNHEY, CDR2 SVGEGT, per germline. The V and J ends lost 5 bases and 8 bases respectively, with 15 bases between them. CDR3 in amino acids: CASSEWVFGEKLFF. DNA of the CDR3: TGTGCCAGCAGTGAGTGGGTTTTTGGGGAAAAACTGTTTTTT.

This clonotype was recorded at least ten times. The CDR3 sequence: CSASPGSSYEQYF. As DNA, the CDR3 is TGCAGTGCTAGCCCAGGCAGCTCCTACGAGCAGTACTTC. The rearrangement uses TRBV20-1 and TRBJ2-7; D is ambiguous. The V and J ends lost 3 bases and 0 bases respectively, with 9 bases between them. This CDR3 has 13 amino acids. CDR1 DFQATT and CDR2 SNEGSKA come from the germline V gene (reference sequence).

The V gene is TRBV11-2, the J gene TRBJ2-7; possible D gene TRBD1, 6 bases. This CDR3 has 15 amino acids. Trimming removed 1 base from V and 3 bases from J, with 13 bases in between. Germline V gene data show CDR1 as SGHAT and CDR2 as FQNNGV. CDR3 nucleotides: TGTGCCAGCAGCTTAGCCCTAAGGACAGACTACGAGCAGTACTTC. This encodes CASSLALRTDYEQYF. Supplemented by reference TRBV11-2 and TRBJ2-7, the full variable domain reads EAGVAQSPRYKIIEKRQSVAFWCNPISGHATLYWYQQILGQGPKLLIQFQNNGVVDDSQLPKDRFSAERLKGVDSTLKIQPAKLEDSAVYLCASSLALRTDYEQYFGPGTRLTVT.

This clonotype was seen a few times. A much larger clone lies a single base off, so this may be a read error. The CDR3 protein is CPSSLVGTQGVNTEAFF. The CDR3 coding sequence is TGTCCCAGCAGCTTAGTCGGAACACAGGGTGTGAACACTGAAGCTTTCTTT. This chain uses TRBV13 with TRBJ1-1, with D maybe TRBD1 (6 bases). Germline CDR1 reads PRHDT; CDR2 reads FYEKMQ (reference sequence). The CDR3 contains 17 residues.

This clonotype was seen many times. V usage is TRBV9 and J usage is TRBJ2-5; D is perhaps TRBD1 (6 bases). The germline gives CDR1 SGDLS, CDR2 YYNGEE. V lost 4 bases and J lost 3, with 10 bases in between. The CDR3 consists of 13 residues. CDR3: CASSLDSKETQYF. The CDR3 DNA reads TGTGCCAGCAGCTTGGACAGTAAAGAGACCCAGTACTTC. Full variable domain (missing parts from reference TRBV9 and TRBJ2-5): DSGVTQTPKHLITATGQRVTLRCSPRSGDLSVYWYQQSLDQGLQFLIQYYNGEERAKGNILERFSAQQFPDLHSELNLSSLELGDSALYFCASSLDSKETQYFGPGTRLLVL.

The chain uses TRBV20-1 and TRBJ1-6, with D possibly being TRBD1 (6 bases). The CDR3 has 13 amino acids. Trimming removed 0 bases at V and 7 bases at J, with 7 bases between. Germline V gives CDR1 DFQATT, CDR2 SNEGSKA (reference sequence). CDR3 nucleotide sequence: TGCAGTGCTAGAGATCAGGGGAATTCACCCCTCCACTTT. Translated: CSARDQGNSPLHF.